This T cell receptor (beta chain) was sequenced in a study of identical twins. From the 5' RACE reads, TCRdb called clonotypes with MiXCR, one entry per CDR3 protein. Here the sample spans 1.5 million to 2 million distinct CDR3 sequences, less than 40% being singletons. Worth noting for this clonotype: The junction departs from germline at one end; a sequencing error may be responsible.

The length of the CDR3 is 15 residues. This receptor was obtained from a newborn girl in good health. The sequenced sample consisted of cord blood. The chain carries TRBV12-3 or TRBV12-4 and TRBJ1-2, with D possibly being TRBD1 (5 bases). The CDR3 DNA is TGTGCCGGCAGCCTCACCAGGGCAGTTAACTATGGCTACACCTTC. This encodes CAGSLTRAVNYGYTF.